This TCR beta chain was sequenced for a study of blood T cell repertoires in COVID-19. About the research overall: The samples span acute and convalescent COVID-19 from the United States, Italy and Spain. The cDNA or gDNA used as material had been derived from T cells, B-cell-depleted T cells, or PBMCs.

How the authors handled the data: Using reference gene primer amplification, nucleated cell counts were estimated. The data were produced by immunoSEQ multiplex PCR, yet TCRdb's version contains in-frame clones alone and is incomplete. Clonal size and the V and J genes are those of that table, whereas D and trimming came from the DNA. This sample carries about 47,000 clones, 88% of them seen once, and the ten largest clones take 3%. Trimming took 1 base from V and 7 from J, leaving 11 bases between them. Germline V gives CDR1 SGHDT, CDR2 YYEEEE. There are 14 residues in the CDR3. The rearrangement joins TRBV5-6 to TRBJ1-4; a weak D match, TRBD1 (5 bases). The sequenced material came from peripheral blood. The sequence came from a middle-aged man with active COVID-19. The CDR3 loop is CASSLRQGGEKLFF. For the CDR3, the DNA is TGTGCCAGCAGCTTGCGGCAGGGCGGTGAAAAACTGTTTTTT.